This TCR beta chain originates from a study of cytomegalovirus exposure and HLA in healthy donors. Broader study findings: Later findings reportedly placed an Asian-associated ancestry cluster below the roughly 670-donor mean for N-insertions. Among TCR beta chains, those listed as cytomegalovirus-associated numbered more than 150. TCR beta sequences reportedly predicted most subjects' HLA-A and HLA-B alleles accurately. Sequencing depth roughly uniform across donors was assumed in presence/absence analyses.

Details on this clone: Its antigen is still unknown.

The trim removed 3 bases at V and 8 bases at J, leaving 14 bases unmatched. Germline values: CDR1 SQVTM, CDR2 ANQGSEA. This CDR3 is 16 amino acids long. Primers: 60 Vbeta forward and 13 Jbeta reverse. Using immunoSEQ multiplex PCR, the repertoire was profiled, and TCRdb retains in-frame clones only, with some absent. The sample records about 200,000 clones, approximately 80% being singletons. The chain combines TRBV29-1 with TRBJ2-2; TRBD2 agrees at 8 bases. The clonotype was recovered from a woman aged 25 to 39 in good health and CMV-seropositive. Sequenced input: PBMCs. The CDR3 loop is CSVEAWGLGYTGELFF. The CDR3 nucleotides read TGCAGCGTTGAGGCGTGGGGACTAGGTTATACTGGGGAGCTGTTTTTT.